The 29 T cell receptor beta chains presented below share a single source sample, sequenced in a study of T cell responses to AZD1222 COVID-19 vaccine. Profiled with immunoSEQ multiplex PCR; TCRdb holds only in-frame clones, not every one. The sample has fewer than 200,000 clones, about 90% seen once. Sequencing used peripheral blood, obtained on day 0 of MenACWY control vaccination. The receptors stem from an adult in good health.

The J gene is TRBJ1-2, the V gene TRBV7-2, with TRBD1 identical over 9 bases. V lost 5 bases and J lost 7; bases outside the gene matches: 5. This CDR3 is 13 amino acids long. CDR1 and CDR2 from the germline V gene are SGHTA and FQGNSA. The CDR3 protein is CASSPDRGAGYTF. In nucleotides, the CDR3 is TGTGCCAGCAGCCCTGACAGGGGGGCTGGCTACACCTTC.

This chain connects TRBV19 to TRBJ2-5; TRBD2 aligns across 10 bases. V trimming: 3 bases; J trimming: 4 bases; junction bases outside the gene matches: 5. CDR3 length: 15 residues. Per germline, CDR1 LNHDA and CDR2 SQIVND (reference sequence). CDR3 region: CASSIRAGGRETQYF. The CDR3 DNA follows: TGTGCCAGTAGTATCAGAGCGGGGGGGAGAGAGACCCAGTACTTC. Supplemented by reference TRBV19 and TRBJ2-5, the full variable domain reads DGGITQSPKYLFRKEGQNVTLSCEQNLNHDAMYWYRQDPGQGLRLIYYSQIVNDFQKGDIAEGYSVSREKKESFPLTVTSAQKNPTAFYLCASSIRAGGRETQYFGPGTRLLVL.

The chain employs TRBV5-1 and TRBJ1-1; TRBD1 aligns across 8 bases. The CDR3 contains 14 residues. Looked up from germline, CDR1 is SGHRS and CDR2 is YFSETQ. With 3 bases clipped from V and 5 bases from J, the junction kept 6 bases outside the gene matches. The DNA of the CDR3 is TGCGCCAGCAGCTACGACAGGGGAGATACTGAAGCTTTCTTT. Protein sequence: CASSYDRGDTEAFF.

The J gene is TRBJ2-2, the V gene TRBV6-5; 7 bases agree with TRBD2. This CDR3 is 15 amino acids long. The germline CDR1 and CDR2 sequences are MNHEY and SVGAGI. The V gene end was trimmed by 6 bases and the J gene end by 3 bases; junction bases not matched to a gene: 7. DNA of the CDR3: TGTGCCAGCAGACTAAGTGGGAGGGACACCGGGGAGCTGTTTTTT. This sequence encodes CASRLSGRDTGELFF.

The chain carries TRBV7-2 and TRBJ1-2; tentatively, D is TRBD1 (5 bases). The ends were cut back, 6 bases at V and 3 bases at J, with 14 bases in the middle. CDR3 length equals 14 residues. Looked up from germline, CDR1 is SGHTA and CDR2 is FQGNSA. The chain's CDR3 is CASRSLDSHYGYTF. Written as DNA, the CDR3 is TGTGCCAGCAGATCCCTTGACAGCCACTATGGCTACACCTTC.

This clone was detected only a few times. This sequence joins TRBV13 and TRBJ2-1; 7 bases align to TRBD2. V shed 1 base and J 4 bases; nucleotides not matched to a gene: 4. Germline CDR1 reads PRHDT; CDR2 reads FYEKMQ (reference sequence). The CDR3 has 15 residues. The CDR3 DNA reads TGTGCCAGCAGCTTAGTGGCTAGCGGATACAATGAGCAGTTCTTC. As protein: CASSLVASGYNEQFF. Using reference TRBV13 and TRBJ2-1 for the parts outside the CDR3, the full variable domain is AAGVIQSPRHLIKEKRETATLKCYPIPRHDTVYWYQQGPGQDPQFLISFYEKMQSDKGSIPDRFSAQQFSDYHSELNMSSLELGDSALYFCASSLVASGYNEQFFGPGTRLTVL.

This chain uses TRBV6-5 with TRBJ2-5; 7 positions match TRBD2. Germline-derived CDR1 and CDR2 are MNHEY and SVGAGI. V lost 7 bases to trimming and J lost 5 bases; unmatched junction nucleotides: 7. The CDR3 sequence is 13 residues long. This chain's CDR3 is CASTINSGETQYF. The CDR3 nucleotides read TGTGCCAGCACCATCAATAGCGGGGAGACCCAGTACTTC.

This chain uses TRBV4-3 with TRBJ1-4; no firm D call. This CDR3 spans 14 amino acids. Trimming removed 4 bases at V and 2 bases at J, with 8 bases between. Per the germline V gene, CDR1 is LGHNA and CDR2 is YSLEER. For the CDR3, the DNA is TGCGCCAGCAGCCTCGGGAGCACTAATGAAAAACTGTTTTTT. This gives the protein CASSLGSTNEKLFF.

The V call is TRBV29-1, the J call TRBJ1-5; D gene unclear. Germline V gene sequence: CDR1 SQVTM, CDR2 ANQGSEA. The CDR3 loop spans 12 amino acids. Between the trimmed V and J ends, which lost 7 bases and 10 bases, there was a span of 17 bases. The CDR3 region is CSGAEGGGPQHF. CDR3 coding DNA: TGCAGCGGGGCGGAGGGAGGAGGACCCCAGCATTTT.

This sequence joins TRBV7-2 and TRBJ1-2; TRBD1 is a possible D gene (5 bases). The CDR3 is made up of 13 amino acids. V was clipped by 5 bases and J by 7 bases, with 14 bases between them. Per the germline V gene, CDR1 is SGHTA and CDR2 is FQGNSA. The CDR3 loop reads CASSVAGSGGYTF. DNA for the CDR3: TGTGCCAGCAGCGTGGCAGGGAGTGGTGGCTACACCTTC. The complete variable domain, with remaining parts taken from reference TRBV7-2 and TRBJ1-2, reads GAGVSQSPSNKVTEKGKDVELRCDPISGHTALYWYRQSLGQGLEFLIYFQGNSAPDKSGLPSDRFSAERTGGSVSTLTIQRTQQEDSAVYLCASSVAGSGGYTFGSGTRLTVV.

The rearrangement links TRBV6-5 to TRBJ1-6; TRBD1 is a possible D gene (5 bases). V lost 5 bases and J 8 bases, leaving 16 bases between the germline ends. The CDR3 is made up of 15 amino acids. Germline V gene data show CDR1 as MNHEY and CDR2 as SVGAGI. CDR3 region: CASSRHGTSDSPLHF. In nucleotides, the CDR3 is TGTGCCAGCAGTCGTCACGGGACTTCAGATTCACCCCTCCACTTT.

J is TRBJ2-3 and V is TRBV7-2, with 9 nucleotides matching TRBD2. Germline lookup yields CDR1 SGHTA and CDR2 FQGNSA. This CDR3 has 17 amino acids. Trimming at V came to 2 bases and at J to 0 bases, leaving 6 bases not matched to a gene. The CDR3 sequence: CASSLIAGATSTDTQYF. Here the CDR3 DNA reads TGTGCCAGCAGCTTAATAGCGGGAGCAACTAGCACAGATACGCAGTATTTT.

The chain recombines TRBV6-5 with TRBJ2-6; D not certain. The CDR3 spans 14 residues. Germline V gene sequence: CDR1 MNHEY, CDR2 SVGAGI. V dropped 8 bases and J dropped 4 bases, with 12 bases sitting between them. CDR3 region: CASCTAFGANVLTF. In DNA form, the CDR3 reads TGTGCCAGCTGCACCGCCTTCGGGGCCAACGTCCTGACTTTC.

The V call is TRBV27, the J call TRBJ2-7; 11 bases are a match to TRBD1. Germline-derived CDR1 and CDR2 are MNHEY and SMNVEV (reference sequence). The CDR3 is 19 residues long. V lost 6 bases, J lost 3 bases, and 19 bases stayed unmatched. This chain's CDR3 is CASRIAGTGGGERNYEQYF. Written as DNA, the CDR3 is TGTGCCAGCAGAATCGCCGGGACAGGGGGAGGGGAGAGAAACTACGAGCAGTACTTC.

This clone appeared a few times. The rearrangement uses TRBV9 and TRBJ2-1; maybe TRBD2 (5 bases). Germline lookup yields CDR1 SGDLS and CDR2 YYNGEE. The CDR3 length is 13 residues. With 5 bases removed from V and 11 bases from J, the gap between germline ends came to 17 bases. The CDR3 coding sequence is TGTGCCAGCAGTGACGACTCCTTCGGGAAGCAGTTCTTC. This gives the protein CASSDDSFGKQFF.

This clone was seen just once. The gene calls are TRBV15 and TRBJ2-3; D might be TRBD2 (6 bases). The CDR3 has 16 residues. Trimming cost V 1 base and J 1 base, with 12 bases left between them. The germline V gene encodes CDR1 LNHNV and CDR2 YYDKDF (reference sequence). The CDR3 reads CATSRGSGGGTDTQYF. In DNA, the CDR3 is TGTGCCACCAGCAGAGGGAGCGGCGGGGGCACAGATACGCAGTATTTT.

The CDR3 nucleotides are TGCGCCAGCAGCTTGCCCCCCGGCCGGGAGCAGTACTTC. Its protein is CASSLPPGREQYF. The chain is built from TRBV5-1 and TRBJ2-7; no clear D. Germline CDR1 reads SGHRS; CDR2 reads YFSETQ. This CDR3 comprises 13 residues. V lost 1 base, J lost 7 bases, and 12 bases lay in between.

The V gene is TRBV16, the J gene TRBJ2-7; 7 bases match TRBD1. CDR3 length: 16 residues. Germline V gene sequence: CDR1 KGHSY, CDR2 FQNENV. J was trimmed by 1 base and V by 2 bases; bases with no gene match: 8. CDR3 DNA sequence: TGTGCCAGCAGCCAAGGACAGGTCCTACAATCCTACGAGCAGTACTTC. Translating it yields CASSQGQVLQSYEQYF.

This sequence joins TRBV14 and TRBJ1-5; a possible D gene is TRBD1 (5 bases). Germline loops: CDR1 SGHDN, CDR2 FVKESK. Trimming removed 4 bases at V and 3 bases at J, with 10 bases between. CDR3 length: 14 residues. As DNA, the CDR3 is TGTGCCAGCAGCCCTCAGGGTTCCAATCAGCCCCAGCATTTT. Protein sequence: CASSPQGSNQPQHF. Based on the CDR3 plus reference TRBV14 and TRBJ1-5, the full variable domain is EAGVTQFPSHSVIEKGQTVTLRCDPISGHDNLYWYRRVMGKEIKFLLHFVKESKQDESGMPNNRFLAERTGGTYSTLKVQPAELEDSGVYFCASSPQGSNQPQHFGDGTRLSIL.

V is TRBV12-3 or TRBV12-4 and J is TRBJ2-1, with unresolved D. The CDR3 runs 12 residues. The V end was cut by 6 bases, the J end by 8 bases, with 11 bases between. CDR3 loop: CASSRGSDEQFF. CDR3 DNA sequence: TGTGCCAGCAGCCGAGGAAGTGATGAGCAGTTCTTC.

The chain carries TRBV3-1 (or the pseudogene TRBV3-2) and TRBJ1-1; unclear D gene. This CDR3 is 12 amino acids long. Looked up from germline, CDR1 is LGHDT and CDR2 is YNNKEL (reference sequence). Trimming removed 3 bases at V and 2 bases at J, with 4 bases between. The CDR3 DNA reads as TGTGCCAGCAGCCATTACAACACTGAAGCTTTCTTT. It yields the protein CASSHYNTEAFF.

This clone showed up just once. The chain combines TRBV5-1 with TRBJ1-4; no firm D call. V was clipped by 0 bases and J by 3 bases, with 12 bases between them. CDR1 and CDR2 from the germline V gene are SGHRS and YFSETQ. The CDR3 totals 16 residues. In DNA, the CDR3 is TGCGCCAGCAGCTTGGCGAGTAGGTTTTCTAATGAAAAACTGTTTTTT. Its protein is CASSLASRFSNEKLFF.

The chain couples TRBV6-6 to TRBJ1-5; the D is unclear. Germline V lookup: CDR1 MNHNY, CDR2 SVGAGI (reference sequence). Trimming cost V 1 base and J 5 bases, with 9 bases left between them. The CDR3 sequence is 14 residues long. The CDR3 loop reads CASSYFSPDQPQHF. The CDR3 nucleotides are TGTGCCAGCAGTTACTTCTCCCCGGATCAGCCCCAGCATTTT.

The J gene is TRBJ2-7, the V gene TRBV28; 7 positions match TRBD1. CDR1 is MDHEN and CDR2 is SYDVKM in the germline V gene. The J segment lost 5 bases and the V segment lost 10 bases, leaving 11 bases of the junction unmatched. CDR3 size: 13 residues. CDR3 nucleotides: TGTGCCAACGCTCGACAGGGTACAGACGAGCAGTACTTC. It encodes CANARQGTDEQYF.

The chain recombines TRBV13 with TRBJ2-7, with D possibly matching TRBD2 (5 bases). Trimming removed 5 bases from V and 6 bases from J, with 23 bases in between. Germline V gene sequence: CDR1 PRHDT, CDR2 FYEKMQ (reference sequence). This CDR3 contains 16 residues. The CDR3 DNA reads as TGTGCCAGCAGCCTTACTTTTAGCGTAATTGCTGGCGAGCAGTACTTC. This sequence encodes CASSLTFSVIAGEQYF.

This rearrangement joins TRBV27 to TRBJ2-5; D may match TRBD1 or TRBD2 (6 bases each). The CDR3 runs to 14 residues. Germline V CDR1 and CDR2: MNHEY, SMNVEV (reference sequence). Trimming stripped 5 bases from V and 5 bases from J, with 15 bases between. The CDR3: CASSRPGAGETQYF. The DNA of the CDR3 is TGTGCCAGCAGTCGTCCGGGGGCGGGGGAGACCCAGTACTTC.

This chain connects TRBV15 to TRBJ2-1; D perhaps matches TRBD1 (6 bases). Trimming cost V 9 bases and J 3 bases, with 21 bases left between them. Germline values: CDR1 LNHNV, CDR2 YYDKDF (reference sequence). There are 16 residues in the CDR3. CDR3 DNA: TGTGCCACGGGCCGTAGGGGGATAGGGTTCTACAATGAGCAGTTCTTC. Translation: CATGRRGIGFYNEQFF.

This chain links TRBV6-2 or TRBV6-3 with TRBJ1-2, with D maybe TRBD1 (5 bases). Germline V lookup: CDR1 MNHEY, CDR2 SVGEGT. Trimming left V 4 bases short and J 4 bases short, with 10 bases between. The length of the CDR3 is 13 residues. The CDR3 sequence: CASSSGLGYGYTF. CDR3 nucleotide sequence: TGTGCCAGCAGTTCAGGGTTGGGCTATGGCTACACCTTC.

This sequence joins TRBV6-5 and TRBJ1-5; a weak D match, TRBD1 (5 bases). This CDR3 is built from 13 residues. Trimming took 6 bases from V and 4 from J, leaving 10 bases between them. Germline V gene sequence: CDR1 MNHEY, CDR2 SVGAGI. As DNA, the CDR3 is TGTGCCAGCAGGACAAACAGGAATCAGCCCCAGCATTTT. Translation gives CASRTNRNQPQHF.